The 32 T cell receptor beta chains reported below all come from one sample, sequenced in a study of cytomegalovirus exposure and HLA in healthy donors. This PCR relied on a set of 60 Vbeta primers and 13 Jbeta primers. Profiled with immunoSEQ multiplex PCR; TCRdb holds only in-frame clones, not every one. In all, the sample yields approximately 27,000 clones. What was sequenced was PBMCs. Receptors originate from a man between 25 and 39 years old in good health and CMV-seronegative.

V and J are TRBV18 and TRBJ2-5; D not resolved. V was cut by 5 bases and J by 11 bases, with 15 bases left in between. The CDR3 sequence is 12 residues long. The germline gives CDR1 KGHSH, CDR2 LQKENI. CDR3 sequence reads: CASSEPVSPQYF. CDR3 nucleotide sequence: TGTGCCAGCTCAGAACCGGTCTCCCCGCAGTACTTC.

The chain has TRBV18 and TRBJ2-7; 8 bases agree with TRBD1. The J segment lost 3 bases and the V segment lost 5 bases, leaving 9 bases of the junction unmatched. CDR3 length equals 15 residues. Germline V gene sequence: CDR1 KGHSH, CDR2 LQKENI. The CDR3 bases are TGTGCCAGCTCAACAATCGACAGGGGCGGCTACGAGCAGTACTTC. Translation gives CASSTIDRGGYEQYF.

This chain links TRBV18 with TRBJ2-7; 8 nucleotides line up with TRBD2. From germline, CDR1 is KGHSH and CDR2 LQKENI. V trimming: 0 bases; J trimming: 2 bases; junction bases outside the gene matches: 3. CDR3 size: 15 residues. The CDR3 here is CASSPPGLATYEQYF. CDR3 sequence (DNA): TGTGCCAGCTCACCACCCGGACTAGCCACCTACGAGCAGTACTTC.

The chain combines TRBV4-3 with TRBJ1-1; unclear D gene. CDR1 and CDR2 from the germline V gene are LGHNA and YSLEER. The CDR3 runs 14 residues. V was pared by 2 bases and J by 4 bases, with 11 bases between. The CDR3 DNA follows: TGCGCCAGCAGCCAACCGGGTTTGCGCACTGAAGCTTTCTTT. Translating gives CASSQPGLRTEAFF.

This chain joins TRBV11-2 and TRBJ1-2; D perhaps matches TRBD1 (6 bases). Germline V gene sequence: CDR1 SGHAT, CDR2 FQNNGV. The V gene lost 2 bases and the J gene lost 8 bases, with 12 bases spanning the gap. The CDR3 contains 13 residues. The CDR3 loop is CASSLIRDTGYTF. The CDR3 DNA sequence: TGTGCCAGCAGCTTAATCCGGGACACCGGCTACACCTTC. The variable domain in full, with the rest retrieved from reference TRBV11-2 and TRBJ1-2, is EAGVAQSPRYKIIEKRQSVAFWCNPISGHATLYWYQQILGQGPKLLIQFQNNGVVDDSQLPKDRFSAERLKGVDSTLKIQPAKLEDSAVYLCASSLIRDTGYTFGSGTRLTVV.

The chain joins TRBV5-4 to TRBJ2-3; possible D gene TRBD2, 7 bases. Germline V CDR1 and CDR2: SGHNT, YYREEE (reference sequence). This CDR3 is built from 14 residues. V lost 5 bases and J lost 5, with 15 bases in between. The CDR3 bases are TGTGCCAGCAGTTTAGGGGAGGGACAAGATACGCAGTATTTT. Amino acids: CASSLGEGQDTQYF.

The chain employs TRBV5-6 and TRBJ1-1; tentatively, D is TRBD1 (5 bases). Germline loops: CDR1 SGHDT, CDR2 YYEEEE. Trimming took 2 bases from V and 5 from J, leaving 16 bases between them. The CDR3 consists of 15 residues. The CDR3: CASSFGPQEGTEAFF. DNA of the CDR3: TGTGCCAGCAGCTTTGGTCCGCAGGAGGGGACTGAAGCTTTCTTT. Together with reference TRBV5-6 and TRBJ1-1, the CDR3 gives the full variable domain: DAGVTQSPTHLIKTRGQQVTLRCSPKSGHDTVSWYQQALGQGPQFIFQYYEEEERQRGNFPDRFSGHQFPNYSSELNVNALLLGDSALYLCASSFGPQEGTEAFFGQGTRLTVV.

V gene TRBV18 combines with J gene TRBJ2-1; D uncertain. Germline V CDR1 and CDR2: KGHSH, LQKENI. The CDR3 totals 12 residues. Trimming shortened V by 3 bases and J by 15 bases, and 15 bases separated the two germline ends. The CDR3 bases are TGTGCCAGCTCACCTACGACTCAGTTGCCGTTCTTC. This codes for CASSPTTQLPFF.

The chain is built from TRBV5-1 and TRBJ2-1; 7 nucleotides line up with TRBD2. The V gene end was trimmed by 3 bases and the J gene end by 8 bases; junction bases not matched to a gene: 14. Germline lookup yields CDR1 SGHRS and CDR2 YFSETQ. The CDR3 consists of 16 residues. CDR3 nucleotides: TGCGCCAGCAGCTCAGGTTGGGGCGGGAGTGGGCATGAGCAGTTCTTC. It encodes CASSSGWGGSGHEQFF.

The chain combines TRBV4-3 with TRBJ2-1; 9 nucleotides match TRBD2. Trimming cost V 1 base and J 0 bases; bases outside gene matches: 10. There are 19 residues in the CDR3. Germline CDR1 and CDR2: LGHNA and YSLEER. In DNA form, the CDR3 reads TGCGCCAGCAGCCAAGTTTGGGCTAGCGGGGTTAGCTCCTACAATGAGCAGTTCTTC. It is translated as CASSQVWASGVSSYNEQFF.

The rearrangement joins TRBV15 to TRBJ2-7, with TRBD1 as a possible D gene (6 bases). This CDR3 is built from 16 residues. The V end was cut by 1 base, the J end by 4 bases, with 17 bases between. Germline V gene sequence: CDR1 LNHNV, CDR2 YYDKDF (reference sequence). CDR3 nucleotide sequence: TGTGCCACCAGCAGAGGTGGTGCAGGGGCCCTATACGAGCAGTACTTC. Its translation: CATSRGGAGALYEQYF.

CDR3 sequence reads: CASSLIGTSENIQYF. For the CDR3, the DNA is TGTGCCAGCAGTTTGATCGGGACTAGCGAAAACATTCAGTACTTC. The chain combines TRBV27 with TRBJ2-4, with 10 positions matching TRBD2. V gave up 3 bases and J gave up 5 bases; unmatched junction bases: 4. Germline-derived CDR1 and CDR2 are MNHEY and SMNVEV (reference sequence). The CDR3 is 15 residues long.

The chain combines TRBV28 with TRBJ2-7, with TRBD2 matching over 12 bases. From germline, CDR1 is MDHEN and CDR2 SYDVKM. Trimming removed 2 bases from V and 7 bases from J; junction bases left unmatched: 9. The CDR3 is 16 amino acids. For the CDR3, the DNA is TGTGCCAGCAGTTTAACTGGTGCTAGCGGGAGGGATGAGCAGTACTTC. Translated, it gives CASSLTGASGRDEQYF.

The rearrangement uses TRBV5-4 and TRBJ2-7; 10 bases are a match to TRBD1. This CDR3 is built from 13 residues. Germline V gene data show CDR1 as SGHNT and CDR2 as YYREEE (reference sequence). The junction had 4 bases not matched to a gene; V was cut back by 4 bases and J by 6 bases. The CDR3 spells CASSRDRGSEQYF. For the CDR3, the DNA is TGTGCCAGCAGCAGGGACAGGGGTTCCGAGCAGTACTTC. The whole variable domain, filled in from reference TRBV5-4 and TRBJ2-7, reads ETGVTQSPTHLIKTRGQQVTLRCSSQSGHNTVSWYQQALGQGPQFIFQYYREEENGRGNFPPRFSGLQFPNYSSELNVNALELDDSALYLCASSRDRGSEQYFGPGTRLTVT.

The rearrangement joins TRBV27 to TRBJ1-5, with D maybe TRBD1 (6 bases). Germline CDR1 and CDR2: MNHEY and SMNVEV (reference sequence). The V end was cut by 4 bases, the J end by 5 bases, with 15 bases between. This CDR3 region has 15 residues. This chain's CDR3 is CASSSTGLRDQPQHF. DNA for the CDR3: TGTGCCAGCAGTTCCACAGGGCTGAGGGATCAGCCCCAGCATTTT.

The chain joins TRBV29-1 to TRBJ2-1, with TRBD1 identical over 8 bases. The CDR3 is 14 amino acids. Germline CDR1 reads SQVTM; CDR2 reads ANQGSEA. The ends lost 6 bases at V and 4 bases at J; junction bases unmatched: 8. DNA for the CDR3: TGCAGCGTGAGAGGGACAGGCGGTTACAATGAGCAGTTCTTC. This encodes CSVRGTGGYNEQFF.

The gene calls are TRBV27 and TRBJ2-7; 9 bases match TRBD1. The length of the CDR3 is 14 residues. Germline CDR1 and CDR2: MNHEY and SMNVEV (reference sequence). Germline trimming cut 6 bases from V and 4 bases from J; bases unmatched to any gene: 7. The CDR3, as DNA: TGTGCCAGCAGATCTTCCGGGACAGGGTACGAGCAGTACTTC. Translation: CASRSSGTGYEQYF.

The V gene is TRBV28, the J gene TRBJ2-7; the D is unclear. The V gene's germline CDR1 is MDHEN and CDR2 SYDVKM. This CDR3 has 13 residues. Trimming pared 4 bases from V and 3 bases from J, leaving 10 bases between. The CDR3: CASSSSGYYEQYF. As DNA, the CDR3 is TGTGCCAGCAGTTCTTCAGGTTACTACGAGCAGTACTTC. Drawing the rest from reference TRBV28 and TRBJ2-7, the complete variable domain is DVKVTQSSRYLVKRTGEKVFLECVQDMDHENMFWYRQDPGLGLRLIYFSYDVKMKEKGDIPEGYSVSREKKERFSLILESASTNQTSMYLCASSSSGYYEQYFGPGTRLTVT.

This clone counts as medium-sized by frequency. Other DNA sequences in this sample translate to the same CDR3. The chain uses TRBV19 and TRBJ1-3, with D unresolved. V gave up 7 bases and J gave up 0 bases, with 7 bases separating them. This CDR3 has 13 residues. Germline V gene data show CDR1 as LNHDA and CDR2 as SQIVND (reference sequence). The CDR3 protein is CASMRSSGNTIYF. Written as DNA, the CDR3 is TGTGCCAGTATGCGGAGCTCTGGAAACACCATATATTTT.

The CDR3 DNA is TGTGCCAGCTCACGTGGGGAGGACACTGAAGCTTTCTTT. Its translation is CASSRGEDTEAFF. The J gene is TRBJ1-1, the V gene TRBV18; D remains ambiguous. Germline V gene lookup returns CDR1 KGHSH and CDR2 LQKENI. The ends were cut back, 4 bases at V and 3 bases at J, with 9 bases in the middle. CDR3 length equals 13 residues.

CDR3 amino acids: CASSLLALNTEAFF. CDR3 sequence (DNA): TGTGCCAGCAGCCTCTTGGCCTTGAACACTGAAGCTTTCTTT. The chain links TRBV7-2 to TRBJ1-1, with D unclear. Germline lookup yields CDR1 SGHTA and CDR2 FQGNSA. The CDR3 contains 14 residues. V shed 5 bases and J shed 0 bases, with 10 bases lying between them.

V gene TRBV28 combines with J gene TRBJ2-5, with TRBD1 matching 8 bases. CDR1 and CDR2 from the germline V gene are MDHEN and SYDVKM. The length of the CDR3 is 13 residues. Trimming took 4 bases from V and 3 from J; bases not matched to a gene: 1. In DNA, the CDR3 is TGTGCCAGCAGTTCGGGACAGGAAGAGACCCAGTACTTC. It is translated as CASSSGQEETQYF.

The rearrangement joins TRBV7-9 to TRBJ2-5; 10 bases line up with TRBD2. The end of the DNA fits TRBJ2-7 better, so the J call may be wrong. Germline CDR1 reads SEHNR; CDR2 reads FQNEAQ (reference sequence). The CDR3 has 14 residues. CDR3 loop: CASSPSGSRPEQYF. The CDR3 DNA sequence: TGTGCCAGCAGCCCTAGCGGGAGCCGCCCCGAGCAGTACTTC.

The chain uses TRBV20-1 and TRBJ1-1; D uncertain. The CDR3 runs to 11 residues. Per germline, CDR1 DFQATT and CDR2 SNEGSKA (reference sequence). Trimming removed 5 bases at V and 12 bases at J, with 16 bases between. The CDR3 nucleotides read TGCAGTGCTCAACGGGAGATCAGAACTTTCTTT. Translated: CSAQREIRTFF.

The V gene is TRBV19, the J gene TRBJ1-1; D is perhaps TRBD1 (6 bases). Germline-derived CDR1 and CDR2 are LNHDA and SQIVND (reference sequence). Between the trimmed V and J ends, which lost 6 bases and 5 bases, there was a span of 13 bases. The CDR3 loop spans 13 amino acids. The CDR3 protein is CASRLTGPTEAFF. The CDR3 DNA reads as TGTGCCAGTAGGCTGACAGGACCAACTGAAGCTTTCTTT.

J is TRBJ1-2 and V is TRBV6-5; D may be TRBD1 (5 bases). CDR1 and CDR2 (germline): MNHEY, SVGAGI. With 7 bases removed from V and 4 bases from J, the gap between germline ends came to 10 bases. The CDR3 loop spans 12 amino acids. Written as DNA, the CDR3 is TGTGCCAGCAAAGACAGCCTCTATGGCTACACCTTC. Residues: CASKDSLYGYTF.

V usage is TRBV5-5 and J usage is TRBJ2-7; D uncertain. V was trimmed by 1 base and J by 4 bases, leaving 12 bases between them. This CDR3 region has 14 residues. Germline-derived CDR1 and CDR2 are SGHKS and YYEKEE (reference sequence). CDR3 amino acids: CASSLLVPGYEQYF. CDR3 nucleotides: TGTGCCAGCAGCTTGTTAGTTCCCGGGTACGAGCAGTACTTC. Together with reference TRBV5-5 and TRBJ2-7, the CDR3 gives the full variable domain: DAGVTQSPTHLIKTRGQQVTLRCSPISGHKSVSWYQQVLGQGPQFIFQYYEKEERGRGNFPDRFSARQFPNYSSELNVNALLLGDSALYLCASSLLVPGYEQYFGPGTRLTVT.

This chain links TRBV11-3 with TRBJ1-4; D ambiguous. The CDR3 sequence is 14 residues long. Germline CDR1 SGHNT, CDR2 YENEEA. V was cut by 6 bases and J by 1 base, with 9 bases left in between. The DNA for the CDR3 is TGTGCCAGCAGTCCCTCGGGAACTAATGAAAAACTGTTTTTT. Its translation: CASSPSGTNEKLFF.

J is TRBJ2-1 and V is TRBV5-6; 8 bases line up with TRBD1. CDR1 and CDR2 (germline): SGHDT, YYEEEE. With 2 bases clipped from V and 7 bases from J, the junction kept 5 bases outside the gene matches. This CDR3 has 14 amino acids. In nucleotides, the CDR3 is TGTGCCAGCAGCTTATGGACAGGGCTTAATGAGCAGTTCTTC. Encoded protein: CASSLWTGLNEQFF. The full variable domain, its missing parts supplied by reference TRBV5-6 and TRBJ2-1, is DAGVTQSPTHLIKTRGQQVTLRCSPKSGHDTVSWYQQALGQGPQFIFQYYEEEERQRGNFPDRFSGHQFPNYSSELNVNALLLGDSALYLCASSLWTGLNEQFFGPGTRLTVL.

The genes are TRBV2 and TRBJ2-7; TRBD1 matches 7 bases. Germline CDR1 and CDR2: SNHLY and FYNNEI. This CDR3 is built from 17 residues. Germline trimming cut 6 bases from V and 6 bases from J; bases unmatched to any gene: 20. This CDR3 reads CASRKIGNRGLPLEQYF. The DNA for the CDR3 is TGTGCCAGCAGGAAGATCGGCAACAGGGGTCTACCTCTCGAGCAGTACTTC.

This rearrangement joins TRBV5-8 to TRBJ1-2; TRBD1 might be the D (5 bases). V dropped 2 bases and J dropped 4 bases, with 12 bases sitting between them. The CDR3 has 14 amino acids. Germline CDR1 SGHTS, CDR2 YDEGEE. The chain's CDR3 is CASSFMGPSYGYTF. CDR3 DNA: TGTGCCAGCAGCTTCATGGGGCCGAGCTATGGCTACACCTTC.

This rearrangement joins TRBV5-1 to TRBJ2-6; 10 bases match TRBD2. The CDR3 totals 19 residues. The germline V gene has CDR1 SGHRS and CDR2 YFSETQ. Trimming cost V 4 bases and J 4 bases; bases outside gene matches: 14. The CDR3 nucleotides read TGCGCCAGCAGCCTACGAGCGGGAGGGCCAACAAAAGGGGCCAACGTCCTGACTTTC. This codes for CASSLRAGGPTKGANVLTF.